Following are 32 T cell receptor beta chains from one sample sequenced in a study of T cells after yellow fever vaccination (dated by TCRdb to the late 2010s). Libraries were built with 5' RACE. Sequencing used an Illumina NovaSeq 6000. TCRdb reanalyzed the raw reads on its own, using fastp at Q25 for trimming and MiXCR for clone calling, and kept in-frame beta chains. Records with the same CDR3 protein are collapsed into one entry carrying the most frequent genes and DNA. Across this sample there are about 220,000 distinct CDR3 sequences, with less than 3.5% seen only once. Around 3% of the sample is taken by the ten largest. This specimen's treatment or condition label, per the study, means: live attenuated yellow fever vaccine strain. The sample here was CD4+ T cells sorted from PBMCs, taken 10 days after the yellow fever booster vaccination. These receptor sequences come from a man aged 18 to 30 who received the YFV17D yellow fever vaccine.

This clonotype has at least ten counts. The V and J genes are TRBV28 and TRBJ2-5; the match to TRBD2 covers 9 bases. V shed 6 bases, J shed 5 bases, and the junction held 10 bases outside the gene matches. The CDR3 has 15 amino acids. Germline V CDR1 and CDR2: MDHEN, SYDVKM. The CDR3 nucleotides are TGTGCCAGCAGCGACGCCCTAGCGGGGTCTGAGACCCAGTACTTC. Protein product: CASSDALAGSETQYF.

This clonotype was recorded many times. This chain links TRBV7-2 with TRBJ2-3; D remains unclear. V lost 5 bases, J lost 4 bases, and 16 bases lay in between. Germline CDR1 reads SGHTA; CDR2 reads FQGNSA. The length of the CDR3 is 15 residues. The CDR3 DNA sequence: TGTGCCAGCAGCCAGACCGGTAGCCCCCCAGATACGCAGTATTTT. Protein product: CASSQTGSPPDTQYF.

There are many counts of this clonotype. The rearrangement links TRBV7-3 to TRBJ2-1; D possibly corresponds to TRBD1 (6 bases). V dropped 0 bases and J dropped 8 bases, with 11 bases sitting between them. The CDR3 loop spans 14 amino acids. Looked up from germline, CDR1 is SGHTA and CDR2 is FQGTGA. CDR3 in amino acids: CASSLTGTKDEQFF. The CDR3 coding sequence is TGTGCCAGCAGCTTAACGGGGACAAAAGATGAGCAGTTCTTC.

In this sample, this clonotype turned up many times. The rearrangement uses TRBV6-1 and TRBJ1-2; 10 nucleotides align to TRBD1. The CDR3 contains 14 residues. The junction had 9 bases not matched to a gene; V was cut back by 6 bases and J by 8 bases. Germline V gene data show CDR1 as MNHNS and CDR2 as SASEGT. CDR3 amino acids: CASRTGTGVEGYTF. CDR3 sequence (DNA): TGTGCCAGCAGAACCGGGACAGGGGTGGAAGGCTACACCTTC.

In this sample, this clonotype turned up many times. The chain recombines TRBV20-1 with TRBJ1-1; tentatively, D is TRBD1 (5 bases). The germline V gene encodes CDR1 DFQATT and CDR2 SNEGSKA (reference sequence). The CDR3 spans 15 residues. With 2 bases removed from V and 1 base from J, the gap between germline ends came to 14 bases. The CDR3 coding sequence is TGCAGTGCTAGATGGGGGGTCGGCGGGAACACTGAAGCTTTCTTT. This gives the protein CSARWGVGGNTEAFF.

The table lists this clonotype with a few counts. V usage is TRBV30 and J usage is TRBJ2-7; D is perhaps TRBD2 (6 bases). Trimming took off 2 bases at V and 12 bases at J, with 14 bases between the two ends. Germline V gene lookup returns CDR1 GTSNPN and CDR2 SVGIG (reference sequence). The CDR3 totals 11 residues. The DNA for the CDR3 is TGTGCCTGGAGTTCGGGGGTTCGACGGTACTTC. Protein sequence: CAWSSGVRRYF.

This clonotype has at least ten counts. This chain joins TRBV5-1 and TRBJ2-3, with 9 bases matching TRBD1. Trimming removed 3 bases from V and 2 bases from J; junction bases left unmatched: 4. This CDR3 is built from 15 residues. In germline, CDR1 is SGHRS, CDR2 YFSETQ. CDR3 region: CASSSDRGYTDTQYF. CDR3 DNA: TGCGCCAGCAGCTCGGACAGGGGATACACAGATACGCAGTATTTT. The full variable domain, rest sourced from reference TRBV5-1 and TRBJ2-3, is KAGVTQTPRYLIKTRGQQVTLSCSPISGHRSVSWYQQTPGQGLQFLFEYFSETQRNKGNFPGRFSGRQFSNSRSEMNVSTLELGDSALYLCASSSDRGYTDTQYFGPGTRLTVL.

This clonotype has a handful of counts. CDR3 sequence: CASRSSSGGRYNEQFF. CDR3 in DNA: TGTGCCAGCAGGTCCTCTAGCGGGGGGAGGTACAATGAGCAGTTCTTC. The chain is built from TRBV7-2 and TRBJ2-1; 11 nucleotides align to TRBD2. The germline CDR1 and CDR2 sequences are SGHTA and FQGNSA. Trimming cost V 6 bases and J 4 bases; bases outside gene matches: 8. CDR3 length: 16 amino acids. Full variable domain (missing parts from reference TRBV7-2 and TRBJ2-1): GAGVSQSPSNKVTEKGKDVELRCDPISGHTALYWYRQSLGQGLEFLIYFQGNSAPDKSGLPSDRFSAERTGGSVSTLTIQRTQQEDSAVYLCASRSSSGGRYNEQFFGPGTRLTVL.

Only a few counts were recorded for this clonotype. The chain links TRBV3-1 to TRBJ1-6; 9 nucleotides match TRBD1. Per the germline V gene, CDR1 is LGHDT and CDR2 is YNNKEL (reference sequence). The V segment lost 4 bases and the J segment 8 bases; nucleotides outside the gene matches: 9. This CDR3 region has 16 residues. CDR3 bases: TGTGCCAGCAGCCCGTTAAGGGACAGGGTTGATTCACCCCTCCACTTT. This encodes CASSPLRDRVDSPLHF. The whole variable domain, filled in from reference TRBV3-1 and TRBJ1-6, reads DTAVSQTPKYLVTQMGNDKSIKCEQNLGHDTMYWYKQDSKKFLKIMFSYNNKELIINETVPNRFSPKSPDKAHLNLHINSLELGDSAVYFCASSPLRDRVDSPLHFGNGTRLTVT.

J is TRBJ2-2 and V is TRBV6-5; 10 nucleotides align to TRBD2. Germline V lookup: CDR1 MNHEY, CDR2 SVGAGI. V lost 8 bases and J lost 7; bases outside the gene matches: 19. This CDR3 has 18 residues. CDR3 bases: TGTGCCAGCCTCCGCTTTCCCGAACTAGCGGGGTGCGGCGGGGAGCTGTTTTTT. This gives the protein CASLRFPELAGCGGELFF.

At least ten counts were recorded for this clonotype. V is TRBV5-1 and J is TRBJ2-3; D is possibly TRBD2 (5 bases). The V gene lost 3 bases and the J gene lost 2 bases, with 13 bases spanning the gap. The CDR3 has 15 amino acids. From germline, CDR1 is SGHRS and CDR2 YFSETQ. As DNA, the CDR3 is TGCGCCAGCAGCTCGGCGGACTGGTCCACAGATACGCAGTATTTT. Encoded protein: CASSSADWSTDTQYF.

This clonotype was detected a few times. V usage is TRBV18 and J usage is TRBJ1-5; the D gene is possibly TRBD1 (5 bases). V lost 1 base and J lost 5, with 12 bases in between. Germline values: CDR1 KGHSH, CDR2 LQKENI. This CDR3 is built from 15 residues. DNA of the CDR3: TGTGCCAGCTCACCACTTCGGGGCTTCCATCAGCCCCAGCATTTT. Translating it yields CASSPLRGFHQPQHF.

The chain employs TRBV20-1 and TRBJ2-3, with D unresolved. The CDR3 extends over 12 amino acids. The germline V gene encodes CDR1 DFQATT and CDR2 SNEGSKA (reference sequence). V lost 5 bases and J lost 4, with 10 bases in between. In DNA, the CDR3 is TGCAGTGCTCCCGTCTCGGCAGATACGCAGTATTTT. Residues: CSAPVSADTQYF.

At least ten counts were recorded for this clonotype. V and J are TRBV6-2 or TRBV6-3 and TRBJ1-2; 7 bases agree with TRBD1. V was clipped by 6 bases and J by 4 bases; unmatched bases: 5. The CDR3 covers 13 residues. Germline CDR1 and CDR2: MNHEY and SVGEGT. In nucleotides, the CDR3 is TGTGCCAGCAGCTCGGGACAGCTCTATGGCTACACCTTC. Translation gives CASSSGQLYGYTF.

There are many counts of this clonotype. This chain uses TRBV5-5 with TRBJ2-2, with 8 positions matching TRBD1. V lost 0 bases and J lost 6; bases outside the gene matches: 4. Germline CDR1 is SGHKS and CDR2 is YYEKEE (reference sequence). The CDR3 length is 15 residues. CDR3 nucleotides: TGTGCCAGCAGCTTGGGGACAGGGTGGGCCGGGGAGCTGTTTTTT. Protein: CASSLGTGWAGELFF.

This clonotype was seen ten or more times. The rearrangement links TRBV5-5 to TRBJ1-1; D is perhaps TRBD1 (6 bases). This CDR3 comprises 14 residues. Trimming cost V 4 bases and J 2 bases, with 12 bases left between them. The V gene's germline CDR1 is SGHKS and CDR2 YYEKEE (reference sequence). The CDR3 DNA reads as TGTGCCAGCAGCAAAAGACAGGCCAACACTGAAGCTTTCTTT. Protein product: CASSKRQANTEAFF.

This clonotype occurred a few times. The rearrangement joins TRBV20-1 to TRBJ1-2; D remains unclear. The V gene's germline CDR1 is DFQATT and CDR2 SNEGSKA (reference sequence). The CDR3 has 14 amino acids. V was trimmed by 0 bases and J by 5 bases, leaving 13 bases between them. For the CDR3, the DNA is TGCAGTGCTAGAGATAGTGGGGTCTTGTATGGCTACACCTTC. Encoded protein: CSARDSGVLYGYTF.

The genes are TRBV7-6 and TRBJ2-3, with TRBD2 identical over 12 bases. Looked up from germline, CDR1 is SGHVS and CDR2 is FNYEAQ. The junction had 9 bases not matched to a gene; V was cut back by 0 bases and J by 8 bases. There are 17 residues in the CDR3. The CDR3 reads CASSLAEGLAGRTTQYF. In nucleotides, the CDR3 is TGTGCCAGCAGCTTAGCGGAAGGACTAGCGGGGAGGACTACGCAGTATTTT.

As DNA, the CDR3 is TGTGCCAGCAGTTTTGTACAGTATCGAGGCTACACCTTC. Amino acids: CASSFVQYRGYTF. The V and J genes are TRBV12-3 or TRBV12-4 and TRBJ1-2; D is ambiguous. This CDR3 is 13 amino acids long. Deletions cut 3 bases from V and 8 bases from J, with 13 bases between.

This clonotype appeared many times. J is TRBJ1-1 and V is TRBV9; TRBD1 aligns across 7 bases. Germline V gene data show CDR1 as SGDLS and CDR2 as YYNGEE. The V and J ends lost 1 base and 7 bases, in that order; junction bases with no gene match: 4. CDR3 size: 13 residues. CDR3 bases: TGTGCCAGCAGCGTACGACAGGGAGGTGAAGCTTTCTTT. This translates into CASSVRQGGEAFF.

The chain joins TRBV2 to TRBJ2-3; no clear D. There are 14 residues in the CDR3. Germline assignment: CDR1 SNHLY and CDR2 FYNNEI. V was pared by 1 base and J by 4 bases, with 9 bases between. The CDR3 sequence: CASSEVRASDTQYF. The DNA of the CDR3 is TGTGCCAGCAGTGAAGTCCGGGCGTCAGATACGCAGTATTTT.

This clonotype has at least ten counts. The chain employs TRBV7-9 and TRBJ2-2; D unclear. V was trimmed by 4 bases and J by 0 bases, leaving 0 bases between them. Per germline, CDR1 SEHNR and CDR2 FQNEAQ (reference sequence). The CDR3 runs 12 residues. CDR3 loop: CASSSNTGELFF. The CDR3 nucleotides are TGTGCCAGCAGCTCGAACACCGGGGAGCTGTTTTTT. The complete variable domain, with remaining parts taken from reference TRBV7-9 and TRBJ2-2, reads DTGVSQNPRHKITKRGQNVTFRCDPISEHNRLYWYRQTLGQGPEFLTYFQNEAQLEKSRLLSDRFSAERPKGSFSTLEIQRTEQGDSAMYLCASSSNTGELFFGEGSRLTVL.

This clonotype has a count of ten or more. The rearrangement uses TRBV5-1 and TRBJ2-3; D is perhaps TRBD1 (5 bases). Germline V gives CDR1 SGHRS, CDR2 YFSETQ. Trimming stripped 1 base from V and 0 bases from J, with 9 bases between. CDR3 length: 15 amino acids. The chain's CDR3 is CASSLMGPSTDTQYF. The CDR3 nucleotides read TGCGCCAGCAGCTTGATGGGGCCTAGCACAGATACGCAGTATTTT.

This clonotype was recorded a few times. This chain uses TRBV9 with TRBJ2-5; tentatively, D is TRBD1 (6 bases). This CDR3 region has 16 residues. Trimming cost V 4 bases and J 5 bases, with 21 bases left between them. CDR1 and CDR2 (germline): SGDLS, YYNGEE. This CDR3 is CASSPQATGPGETQYF. As DNA, the CDR3 is TGTGCCAGCAGCCCCCAAGCTACAGGGCCGGGGGAGACCCAGTACTTC. The full variable domain, in which reference TRBV9 and TRBJ2-5 provide the parts outside the CDR3, is DSGVTQTPKHLITATGQRVTLRCSPRSGDLSVYWYQQSLDQGLQFLIQYYNGEERAKGNILERFSAQQFPDLHSELNLSSLELGDSALYFCASSPQATGPGETQYFGPGTRLLVL.

This clonotype occurred many times. The V and J genes are TRBV6-6 and TRBJ2-7; D might be TRBD1 or TRBD2, each matching 5 bases. CDR1 and CDR2 (germline): MNHNY, SVGAGI (reference sequence). V lost 0 bases, J lost 3 bases, and 12 bases lay in between. CDR3 length: 15 residues. The CDR3 is CASSYSGTSNYEQYV. The CDR3 nucleotides are TGTGCCAGCAGTTACTCAGGGACGTCGAACTACGAGCAGTACGTC.

This clonotype was picked up many times. This chain joins TRBV6-1 and TRBJ1-3; D remains ambiguous. V was cut by 5 bases and J by 4 bases, with 12 bases left in between. Germline values: CDR1 MNHNS, CDR2 SASEGT. The CDR3 consists of 14 residues. The CDR3 loop reads CASSRSLEGNTIYF. In DNA form, the CDR3 reads TGTGCCAGCAGTCGGAGCCTGGAAGGAAACACCATATATTTT.

This clonotype has a count of ten or more. The chain joins TRBV6-2 or TRBV6-3 to TRBJ1-2; D is unclear. The CDR3 contains 13 residues. V gave up 4 bases and J gave up 4 bases, with 10 bases separating them. CDR1 is MNHEY and CDR2 is SVGEGT in the germline V gene. The CDR3: CASSLGSSYGYTF. The DNA for the CDR3 is TGTGCCAGCAGTTTGGGGTCCAGCTATGGCTACACCTTC.

For the CDR3, the DNA is TGCGCCAGCAGCCCCTTGGGTCCGACAGATACGCAGTATTTT. This codes for CASSPLGPTDTQYF. The rearrangement links TRBV4-3 to TRBJ2-3, with D hard to call. Germline loops: CDR1 LGHNA, CDR2 YSLEER. This CDR3 contains 14 residues. V dropped 4 bases and J dropped 3 bases, with 11 bases sitting between them.

This clonotype was seen a handful of times. The gene calls are TRBV20-1 and TRBJ2-5, with D possibly called TRBD1 or TRBD2 (5 bases each). CDR1 and CDR2 from the germline V gene are DFQATT and SNEGSKA (reference sequence). The CDR3 length is 13 residues. Between the trimmed V and J ends, which lost 4 bases and 1 base, there was a span of 10 bases. This chain's CDR3 is CSATEGFQETQYF. In DNA, the CDR3 is TGCAGTGCTACCGAGGGGTTCCAAGAGACCCAGTACTTC.

In its sample, this clonotype was seen many times. This chain uses TRBV7-2 with TRBJ2-5; 9 bases line up with TRBD2. With 5 bases clipped from V and 5 bases from J, the junction kept 6 bases outside the gene matches. CDR1 and CDR2 from the germline V gene are SGHTA and FQGNSA. The CDR3 runs 14 residues. Written as DNA, the CDR3 is TGTGCCAGCAGCCCCACCGGACTAGCGGAGACCCAGTACTTC. It encodes CASSPTGLAETQYF.

This clonotype was observed at least ten times. This chain joins TRBV5-6 and TRBJ2-3; D is unclear. V was clipped by 0 bases and J by 10 bases, with 12 bases between them. Germline assignment: CDR1 SGHDT and CDR2 YYEEEE. This CDR3 comprises 13 residues. The CDR3 nucleotides read TGTGCCAGCAGCTTGGGGCTAGGGCCACCGCAGTATTTT. Its translation: CASSLGLGPPQYF. The full variable domain, in which reference TRBV5-6 and TRBJ2-3 provide the parts outside the CDR3, is DAGVTQSPTHLIKTRGQQVTLRCSPKSGHDTVSWYQQALGQGPQFIFQYYEEEERQRGNFPDRFSGHQFPNYSSELNVNALLLGDSALYLCASSLGLGPPQYFGPGTRLTVL.

This clonotype was seen at least ten times. CDR3 nucleotide sequence: TGTGCCAGCAGCCATGGGGGACAGCCCTATGGCTACACCTTC. It specifies CASSHGGQPYGYTF. V and J are TRBV5-6 and TRBJ1-2; 7 nucleotides align to TRBD1. This CDR3 spans 14 amino acids. Germline CDR1 reads SGHDT; CDR2 reads YYEEEE. Losses at the gene ends were 4 bases for V and 4 bases for J; bases not matched to a gene: 7.